These 4 T cell receptor beta chains share one sample of origin, sequenced in a study of T cells in Graves' hyperthyroidism and ophthalmopathy. TCR beta CDR3 sequences were amplified from RNA transcripts. An initial round of RT-PCR targeting the TCR CDR3 relied on the HTBI primer set. In TCRdb, the multiplex PCR reads were re-called with MiXCR into one record per CDR3 protein. The sample includes roughly 740,000 distinct CDR3 sequences, approximately 16% of them seen just once. Specimen: blood. The receptors were gathered from a man aged 18 to 29 with Graves' hyperthyroidism.

In its sample, this clonotype was seen many times. The chain combines TRBV12-3 or TRBV12-4 with TRBJ2-5; unclear D gene. Trimming took 6 bases from V and 2 from J, leaving 10 bases between them. The length of the CDR3 is 13 residues. The CDR3 reads CASSHPRQETQYF. CDR3 sequence (DNA): TGTGCCAGCAGCCACCCGCGGCAAGAGACCCAGTACTTC.

The chain links TRBV27 to TRBJ2-7, with 8 bases lining up with TRBD2. V lost 0 bases, J lost 6 bases, and 13 bases stayed unmatched. Per germline, CDR1 MNHEY and CDR2 SMNVEV (reference sequence). The length of the CDR3 is 17 residues. Written as DNA, the CDR3 is TGTGCCAGCAGTTTATCGAGACCTCCGGGAGGGCGGTCCGAGCAGTACTTC. This translates into CASSLSRPPGGRSEQYF.

This clonotype turned up a few times. The chain couples TRBV5-1 to TRBJ2-3, with 9 bases matching TRBD2. The trim removed 4 bases at V and 0 bases at J, leaving 6 bases unmatched. Germline V gene lookup returns CDR1 SGHRS and CDR2 YFSETQ. The CDR3 consists of 16 residues. Here the CDR3 reads CASSARLAASTDTQYF. The CDR3 coding sequence is TGCGCCAGCAGCGCCCGACTAGCGGCTAGCACAGATACGCAGTATTTT. Together with reference TRBV5-1 and TRBJ2-3, the CDR3 gives the full variable domain: KAGVTQTPRYLIKTRGQQVTLSCSPISGHRSVSWYQQTPGQGLQFLFEYFSETQRNKGNFPGRFSGRQFSNSRSEMNVSTLELGDSALYLCASSARLAASTDTQYFGPGTRLTVL.

A word on this clonotype: This clone may be a read error of a much larger clone one base away. The genes are TRBV5-6 and TRBJ2-7, with D possibly TRBD2 on 6 matching bases. This CDR3 comprises 14 residues. CDR1 and CDR2 (germline): SGHDT, YYEEEE. V shed 3 bases and J shed 5 bases, with 15 bases lying between them. The CDR3, as DNA: TGTGCCAGCAGCTCCGGGGGTCGGCTCGACGAGCAGTACTTC. It specifies CASSSGGRLDEQYF.